A single sample gave rise to the 12 T cell receptor beta chains below, sequenced in a study. TCRdb fed the RT-PCR reads into MiXCR, producing one record per CDR3 protein. The sample carries almost 700,000 distinct CDR3 sequences, 11% to 15% recorded once. Sample: memory CD4+ T cells from blood. The receptors here all came from a female donor in good health, serving as a healthy control.

There are a few counts of this clonotype. This chain joins TRBV7-2 and TRBJ1-2; D is perhaps TRBD1 (5 bases). V lost 4 bases and J 7 bases, leaving 16 bases between the germline ends. The CDR3 covers 14 residues. From germline, CDR1 is SGHTA and CDR2 FQGNSA. The CDR3 loop is CASSSGREGLGYTF. The CDR3 DNA is TGTGCCAGCAGCTCGGGACGGGAAGGGCTTGGCTACACCTTC. Filled out from reference TRBV7-2 and TRBJ1-2, the complete variable domain reads GAGVSQSPSNKVTEKGKDVELRCDPISGHTALYWYRQSLGQGLEFLIYFQGNSAPDKSGLPSDRFSAERTGGSVSTLTIQRTQQEDSAVYLCASSSGREGLGYTFGSGTRLTVV.

This rearrangement joins TRBV20-1 to TRBJ2-2, with 10 bases matching TRBD2. Per the germline V gene, CDR1 is DFQATT and CDR2 is SNEGSKA (reference sequence). The CDR3 length is 16 residues. The ends lost 7 bases at V and 5 bases at J; junction bases unmatched: 13. CDR3 DNA sequence: TGCAGTGTTGCCGAAAGCGGGGGGGCCCGGACCGGGGAGCTGTTTTTT. It translates to CSVAESGGARTGELFF.

This clonotype was counted at least ten times. The chain has TRBV18 and TRBJ2-7; TRBD1 or TRBD2 may be the D gene (5 bases each). Trimming left V 8 bases short and J 2 bases short, with 13 bases between. Per the germline V gene, CDR1 is KGHSH and CDR2 is LQKENI. The CDR3 has 13 amino acids. The DNA of the CDR3 is TGTGCCAGCAGTCCCCAGGGACCCTACGAGCAGTACTTC. Translation gives CASSPQGPYEQYF.

V gene TRBV20-1 combines with J gene TRBJ2-2, with a tentative D call TRBD2 (6 bases). The ends were cut back, 3 bases at V and 7 bases at J, with 18 bases in the middle. Germline V CDR1 and CDR2: DFQATT, SNEGSKA (reference sequence). The CDR3 has 15 amino acids. CDR3 in DNA: TGCAGTGCTAGCGACGCCCGGAGGGACGACGGGGAGCTGTTTTTT. It specifies CSASDARRDDGELFF.

The table lists this clonotype with many counts. This sequence joins TRBV20-1 and TRBJ2-1, with TRBD2 matching over 8 bases. Germline V gives CDR1 DFQATT, CDR2 SNEGSKA (reference sequence). The CDR3 length is 19 residues. J gave up 1 base and V 1 base, and 15 bases lay outside the gene matches. In DNA form, the CDR3 reads TGCAGTGCTAGAGCTGACGGCGGTAGCGGGACCATTTCCTACAATGAGCAGTTCTTC. Translating it yields CSARADGGSGTISYNEQFF.

The chain is built from TRBV7-2 and TRBJ2-2; maybe TRBD2 (5 bases). The length of the CDR3 is 17 residues. Per germline, CDR1 SGHTA and CDR2 FQGNSA. V dropped 1 base and J dropped 5 bases, with 17 bases sitting between them. The CDR3 reads CASSLEISARGTGELFF. The CDR3 DNA follows: TGTGCCAGCAGCTTAGAGATCAGCGCCCGAGGGACCGGGGAGCTGTTTTTT.

The rearrangement uses TRBV30 and TRBJ2-2; 15 positions match TRBD2. After removal of 5 bases from V and 4 bases from J, the junction contained 5 bases not matched to a gene. The CDR3 is made up of 16 amino acids. Germline CDR1 is GTSNPN and CDR2 is SVGIG (reference sequence). Here the CDR3 DNA reads TGTGCCTGGGGGGGACTAGCGGGAGGAGGCACCGGGGAGCTGTTTTTT. This codes for CAWGGLAGGGTGELFF.

This clonotype was seen repeatedly, ten times or more. The junction and the germline gene differ at one end; a read error may be behind it. The V and J genes are TRBV12-3 or TRBV12-4 and TRBJ1-1; D is unresolved. This CDR3 comprises 11 residues. As DNA, the CDR3 is TGTGCCAGCACCCTAAACAGTGAAGCTTTCTTT. Translating it yields CASTLNSEAFF.

This chain links TRBV7-2 with TRBJ2-1, with a possible D match to TRBD2 (6 bases). Trimming stripped 4 bases from V and 4 bases from J, with 14 bases between. Germline V lookup: CDR1 SGHTA, CDR2 FQGNSA. This CDR3 contains 15 residues. CDR3 in DNA: TGTGCCAGCAGCTCAGCTAGCGTGAATTACAATGAGCAGTTCTTC. The encoded protein is CASSSASVNYNEQFF.

This clonotype was counted between two and nine times. This chain links TRBV6-5 with TRBJ2-1, with 7 bases that match TRBD1. CDR3 length equals 17 residues. CDR1 and CDR2 (germline): MNHEY, SVGAGI. Trimming took 2 bases from V and 6 from J; bases not matched to a gene: 13. The CDR3 here is CASSYGLRQGVGNEQFF. CDR3 DNA sequence: TGTGCCAGCAGTTACGGGTTAAGACAGGGAGTGGGCAATGAGCAGTTCTTC.

The rearrangement uses TRBV20-1 and TRBJ1-1; unclear D gene. The CDR3 contains 12 residues. Germline CDR1 and CDR2: DFQATT and SNEGSKA (reference sequence). V lost 3 bases and J lost 11, with 16 bases in between. The CDR3 coding sequence is TGCAGTGCTAGGGGTTGGAGGAATGAGGCTTTCTTT. It is translated as CSARGWRNEAFF.

This clonotype occurred a few times. The chain carries TRBV7-2 and TRBJ2-7, with a possible D match to TRBD1 (6 bases). From germline, CDR1 is SGHTA and CDR2 FQGNSA. Deletions cut 1 base from V and 0 bases from J, with 10 bases between. This CDR3 contains 15 residues. DNA for the CDR3: TGTGCCAGCAGCTTAGTCCCCAGGGGCTCCTACGAGCAGTACTTC. It is translated as CASSLVPRGSYEQYF.